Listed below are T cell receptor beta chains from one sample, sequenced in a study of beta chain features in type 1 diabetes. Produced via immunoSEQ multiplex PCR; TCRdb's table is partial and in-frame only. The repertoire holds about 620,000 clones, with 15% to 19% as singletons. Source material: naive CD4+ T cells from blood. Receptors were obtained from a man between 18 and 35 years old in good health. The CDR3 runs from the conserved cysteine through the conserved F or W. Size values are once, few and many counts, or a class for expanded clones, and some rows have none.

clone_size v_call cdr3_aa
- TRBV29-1 CSVAIQGTTLGQYF
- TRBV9 CASSATGGKEQYF
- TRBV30 CAWSVAGLQPQHF
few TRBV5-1 CASSRTFRGGPGNEQFF
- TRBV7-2 CASNSGRALGTQYF
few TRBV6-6 CASRLTGDYGYTF
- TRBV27 CASSLTALTALSGNTIYF
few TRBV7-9 CASVRRAESYGYTF
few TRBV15 CATSRDPGQNSPGNTIYF
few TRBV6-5 CASRDSLRSEAFF
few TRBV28 CASSLSPGDYGYTF
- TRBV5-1 CARRGYHGAETQYF
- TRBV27 CASKPGTGRTLGNYGYTF
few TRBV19 CASSPTSGDTQYF
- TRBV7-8 CASSLAGTGRRYGYTF
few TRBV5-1 CASSLGENTGELFF
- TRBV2 CASSQARTNYGYTF
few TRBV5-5 CASALEETQYF
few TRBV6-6 CASSLQGSETQYF
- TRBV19 CASSRQVLAKNIQYF
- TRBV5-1 CASSLEGVGYEQYF
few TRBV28 CASRPGHLYEQYF
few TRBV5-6 CASSLAGGQNTEAFF
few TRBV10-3 CAISESYSYNSPLHF
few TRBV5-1 CASSLEGVSNQPQHF
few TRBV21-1 CASSKTGTYYGYTF
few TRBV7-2 CASSFSNTEAFF
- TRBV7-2 CASSFAAGGNQPQHF
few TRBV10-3 CAISSRDSQETQYF
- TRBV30 CAWSVLGRTSTDTQYF
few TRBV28 CASRNGGSNTEAFF
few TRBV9 CASSVSPGLADEQFF
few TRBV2 CASSGESNSPLHF
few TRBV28 CASPPGTGASYNEQFF
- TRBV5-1 CASSVAGLAGTNTGELFF
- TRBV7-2 CASSLGSGARGYTF
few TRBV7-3 CASSLRGPSEQYF
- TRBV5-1 CASSSGQVEGEQYF
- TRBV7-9 CASSLLGTGSPDTQYF
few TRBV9 CASSVGVSSYNEQFF
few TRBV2 CASSLSTDTQYF